These T cell receptor beta chains were read from a single sample in a study of cytomegalovirus exposure and HLA in healthy donors. Produced via immunoSEQ multiplex PCR; TCRdb's table is partial and in-frame only. The sample holds 130,000 to 150,000 clones; roughly 79% are singletons and the top ten take less than 3.5%. The sample taken for sequencing was PBMCs. The source of these receptors is a male donor in good health and CMV-seronegative. Each CDR3 is given with its conserved first and last residue. The D gene is left open where the match is weak. Only part of the rows carry a size: once, few, many, or a class if the clone is expanded.

D,size,J,V,CDR3,DNA
TRBD2,-,TRBJ2-7,TRBV9,CASSPGLAGPYEQYF,TGTGCCAGCAGCCCCGGACTAGCGGGACCCTACGAGCAGTACTTC
-,-,TRBJ1-1,TRBV6-5,CASSYEANTEAFF,TGTGCCAGCAGTTACGAAGCTAACACTGAAGCTTTCTTT
TRBD1,-,TRBJ1-2,TRBV2,CASRPGQGALGYTF,TGTGCCAGCAGGCCGGGACAGGGGGCGCTTGGCTACACCTTC
-,once,TRBJ1-3,TRBV5-8,CASIRGGGNTIYF,TGTGCCAGCATCCGGGGGGGTGGAAACACCATATATTTT
-,-,TRBJ2-7,TRBV6-5,CASSYSAEQYF,TGTGCCAGCAGTTACTCAGCAGAGCAGTACTTC
-,-,TRBJ1-6,TRBV25-1,CASSEAPGKGYNSPLHF,TGTGCCAGCAGTGAAGCCCCAGGGAAGGGCTATAATTCACCCCTCCACTTT
-,-,TRBJ1-5,TRBV10-3,CAISESRGTQHF,TGTGCCATCAGTGAGTCCCGGGGAACTCAGCATTTT
-,-,TRBJ1-1,TRBV19,CASSIPGGTEAFF,TGTGCCAGTAGTATCCCCGGGGGCACTGAAGCTTTCTTT
TRBD1,-,TRBJ1-3,TRBV5-1,CASSWDGWDRTGNTIYF,TGCGCCAGCAGCTGGGACGGTTGGGACAGAACTGGAAACACCATATATTTT
TRBD2,-,TRBJ2-3,TRBV30,CAWTAAGGRATDTQYF,TGTGCCTGGACCGCGGCGGGCGGGAGGGCTACAGATACGCAGTATTTT
-,-,TRBJ2-6,TRBV30,CAWSSGNGANVLTF,TGTGCCTGGAGTTCAGGCAATGGGGCCAACGTCCTGACTTTC
-,-,TRBJ2-7,TRBV6-5,CASRVAVSYEQYF,TGTGCCAGCAGGGTAGCGGTTTCGTACGAGCAGTACTTC
-,-,TRBJ1-2,TRBV7-9,CASSLGLAGEAYTF,TGTGCCAGCAGCTTAGGCTTGGCAGGCGAAGCCTACACCTTC
-,-,TRBJ2-1,TRBV7-7,CASSLGPGTQYNEQFF,TGTGCTAGCAGCTTGGGGCCCGGGACACAATACAATGAGCAGTTCTTC
-,few,TRBJ2-1,TRBV5-1,CASSWVADGGGPYNEQFF,TGCGCCAGCAGCTGGGTGGCTGATGGCGGGGGCCCCTACAATGAGCAGTTCTTC
TRBD2,once,TRBJ2-1,TRBV18,CASSPSGSYNEQFF,TGTGCCAGCTCGCCTAGCGGCTCCTACAATGAGCAGTTCTTC
-,-,TRBJ1-1,TRBV21-1,CASSKVMAVLEAFF,TGTGCCAGCAGCAAAGTAATGGCCGTTCTTGAAGCTTTCTTT
-,-,TRBJ2-6,TRBV7-2,CASSADRLSGANVLTF,TGTGCCAGCAGCGCGGACAGACTCTCTGGGGCCAACGTCCTGACTTTC
-,-,TRBJ2-7,TRBV25-1,CASSESRRGRLEQYF,TGTGCCAGCAGTGAAAGCCGGAGGGGGCGCCTCGAGCAGTACTTC
TRBD2,few,TRBJ2-5,TRBV6-6,CASSLAGGEMETQYF,TGTGCCAGCTCACTAGCGGGAGGGGAAATGGAGACCCAGTACTTC
-,-,TRBJ2-3,TRBV5-1,CASSLVRETDTQYF,TGCGCCAGCAGCTTGGTTAGGGAGACAGATACGCAGTATTTT
-,-,TRBJ1-1,TRBV5-1,CASSLTVNTEAFF,TGCGCCAGCAGCTTAACAGTGAACACTGAAGCTTTCTTT
-,-,TRBJ1-1,TRBV9,CASSVDGRNTEAFF,TGTGCCAGCAGCGTGGATGGGAGGAACACTGAAGCTTTCTTT
TRBD1,few,TRBJ1-6,TRBV4-2,CASSQANRGAYNSPLHF,TGTGCCAGCAGCCAAGCAAACAGGGGAGCCTATAATTCACCCCTCCACTTT
-,-,TRBJ2-3,TRBV5-6,CASSRAWGGQSTDTQYF,TGTGCCAGCAGCCGGGCCTGGGGTGGACAAAGCACAGATACGCAGTATTTT
TRBD1,-,TRBJ2-5,TRBV9,CASSSPRTGVSETQYF,TGTGCCAGCAGCTCACCCCGGACAGGAGTCTCGGAGACCCAGTACTTC
-,-,TRBJ1-4,TRBV6-5,CASNRAGDEKLFF,TGTGCCAGCAACAGGGCAGGGGATGAAAAACTGTTTTTT
TRBD1,-,TRBJ1-3,TRBV2,CASSGDRTAGNTIYF,TGTGCCAGCAGTGGGGACAGGACGGCTGGAAACACCATATATTTT
-,once,TRBJ2-7,TRBV5-4,CASRLESSSLSYYEQYF,TGTGCCAGCCGCTTGGAATCCTCTTCATTGTCCTACTACGAGCAGTACTTC
-,-,TRBJ2-3,TRBV7-3,CASSLADKDTQYF,TGTGCCAGCAGCTTAGCCGACAAGGATACGCAGTATTTT
-,-,TRBJ1-2,TRBV19,CASEKTALDGYTF,TGTGCCAGTGAAAAGACAGCCTTGGATGGCTACACCTTC
-,-,TRBJ1-1,TRBV7-9,CASSSLGGEAFF,TGTGCCAGCAGTTCCCTCGGGGGGGAGGCTTTCTTT
-,-,TRBJ2-7,TRBV5-4,CASSFQAAHEQYF,TGTGCCAGCAGCTTCCAAGCGGCCCACGAGCAGTACTTC
-,-,TRBJ1-2,TRBV30,CAWSQGYYGYTF,TGTGCCTGGAGTCAGGGCTACTATGGCTACACCTTC
TRBD2,-,TRBJ2-1,TRBV7-9,CASSLGQLAGALSYNEQFF,TGTGCCAGCAGCTTAGGTCAGCTAGCGGGAGCTCTCTCCTACAATGAGCAGTTCTTC
-,-,TRBJ2-2,TRBV5-4,CASSATGELFF,TGTGCCAGCAGTGCGACCGGGGAGCTGTTTTTT
-,-,TRBJ2-7,TRBV4-2,CASSQELLLEQYF,TGTGCCAGCAGCCAAGAACTTCTGCTCGAGCAGTACTTC
TRBD1,-,TRBJ2-6,TRBV7-3,CASSLRSPGQGRGGANVLTF,TGTGCCAGCAGCTTACGATCTCCAGGACAGGGGAGAGGTGGGGCCAACGTCCTGACTTTC